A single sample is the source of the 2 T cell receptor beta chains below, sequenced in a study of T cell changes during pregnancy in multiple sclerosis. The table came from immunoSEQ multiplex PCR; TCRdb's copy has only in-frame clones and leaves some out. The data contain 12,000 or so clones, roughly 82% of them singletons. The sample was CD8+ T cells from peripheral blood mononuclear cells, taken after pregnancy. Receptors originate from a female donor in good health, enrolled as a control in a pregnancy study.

As DNA, the CDR3 is TGTGCCATCAGTGAGTCCTTGTGGACAGGGGTCCACGAGCAGTACTTC. The encoded protein is CAISESLWTGVHEQYF. J is TRBJ2-7 and V is TRBV10-3; 9 nucleotides line up with TRBD1. V lost 0 bases to trimming and J lost 5 bases; unmatched junction nucleotides: 8. CDR1 and CDR2 (germline): ENHRY, SYGVKD. The CDR3 covers 16 residues.

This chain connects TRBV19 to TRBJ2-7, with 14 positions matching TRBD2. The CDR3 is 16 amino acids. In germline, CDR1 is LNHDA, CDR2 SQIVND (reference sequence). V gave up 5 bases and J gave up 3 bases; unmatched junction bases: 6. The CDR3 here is CASSRTSGGMDYEQYF. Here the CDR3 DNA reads TGTGCCAGTAGTCGGACTAGCGGGGGGATGGACTACGAGCAGTACTTC.